This T cell receptor (beta chain) was documented in a study of cytomegalovirus exposure and HLA in healthy donors. Study-wide points: The presence/absence work took it that sequencing depth was about the same across donors. Overall, approximately 150 TCR beta chains were annotated as cytomegalovirus-associated.

The V end lost 1 base, the J end lost 3 bases, and 4 bases lay between the germline ends. CDR3 length equals 12 residues. Germline V CDR1 and CDR2: LNHNV, YYDKDF (reference sequence). A multiplex PCR was run with 60 Vbeta primers and 13 Jbeta primers. Clones were sequenced by immunoSEQ multiplex PCR, and TCRdb holds only the in-frame ones, with some missing. This repertoire shows roughly 130,000 clones, roughly two thirds found once; its top ten account for 1.6%. For this clone: The antigen is undetermined.

The sequenced sample was PBMCs. The TCR was taken from a man aged 30 to 39 in good health and CMV-seropositive. The chain has TRBV15 and TRBJ2-7; no reliable D call. CDR3 region: CATSRAFYEQYF. The DNA for the CDR3 is TGTGCCACCAGCAGAGCCTTCTACGAGCAGTACTTC.